These 19 T cell receptor beta chains came from one sample sequenced in a study of T cells after yellow fever vaccination. TCRdb called the 5' RACE reads again in MiXCR, with one record for every CDR3 protein. Found here are approximately 260,000 distinct CDR3 sequences, roughly 13% of them singletons; the top ten hold approximately 0.49%. Sequencing used CD4+ T cells sorted from PBMCs, obtained 45 days after the yellow fever booster vaccination. The receptors stem from a young man who received the YFV17D yellow fever vaccine.

There are a few counts of this clonotype. The V and J genes are TRBV18 and TRBJ2-1; 10 bases agree with TRBD2. CDR1 KGHSH and CDR2 LQKENI come from the germline V gene. After removal of 0 bases from V and 7 bases from J, the junction contained 6 bases not matched to a gene. This CDR3 region has 16 residues. This CDR3 reads CASSPPGAGGLNEQFF. In nucleotides, the CDR3 is TGTGCCAGCTCACCACCCGGAGCGGGGGGGTTAAATGAGCAGTTCTTC.

This clonotype was recorded a few times. J is TRBJ2-5 and V is TRBV29-1; D not resolved. CDR3 length: 13 amino acids. Between the trimmed V and J ends, which lost 4 bases and 2 bases, there was a span of 11 bases. Germline CDR1 SQVTM, CDR2 ANQGSEA. CDR3 sequence reads: CSVAVTIQETQYF. Here the CDR3 DNA reads TGCAGCGTTGCGGTCACGATACAAGAGACCCAGTACTTC.

A few counts support this clonotype. V is TRBV4-1 and J is TRBJ1-2; TRBD1 might be the D (5 bases). Trimming took 2 bases from V and 7 from J, leaving 17 bases between them. Germline CDR1 is MGHRA and CDR2 is YSYEKL. The CDR3 is made up of 15 amino acids. CDR3 protein: CASSQSRDGSGGYTF. In DNA form, the CDR3 reads TGCGCCAGCAGCCAAAGCAGGGACGGTAGTGGTGGCTACACCTTC.

This clonotype came up a few times. The gene calls are TRBV24-1 and TRBJ2-3; D may match TRBD1 or TRBD2 (5 bases each). V shed 4 bases and J shed 4 bases, with 14 bases lying between them. Per the germline V gene, CDR1 is KGHDR and CDR2 is SFDVKD. The CDR3 is made up of 15 amino acids. For the CDR3, the DNA is TGTGCCACCAGTGACCGGGGCCTCTACGCAGATACGCAGTATTTT. It translates to CATSDRGLYADTQYF.

This clonotype was seen a handful of times. V and J are TRBV28 and TRBJ2-2; a weak D match, TRBD2 (5 bases). The CDR3 extends over 14 amino acids. Trimming took off 7 bases at V and 3 bases at J, with 12 bases between the two ends. Per the germline V gene, CDR1 is MDHEN and CDR2 is SYDVKM. CDR3 loop: CASTDGGYTGELFF. The CDR3 nucleotides read TGTGCCAGCACAGACGGAGGATACACCGGGGAGCTGTTTTTT.

This clonotype has more than one count but fewer than ten. The DNA of the CDR3 is TGCAGTGCTAGACAAGCGGGAGAGGTTTCTGGGACCCAGTACTTC. This gives the protein CSARQAGEVSGTQYF. The chain uses TRBV20-1 and TRBJ2-5; 8 nucleotides line up with TRBD2. There are 15 residues in the CDR3. The junction had 12 bases not matched to a gene; V was cut back by 2 bases and J by 7 bases. Germline CDR1 DFQATT, CDR2 SNEGSKA (reference sequence).

This clonotype has only a few counts. The genes are TRBV7-8 and TRBJ2-3, with 7 nucleotides matching TRBD2. Germline loops: CDR1 SGHVS, CDR2 FQNEAQ. The junction had 10 bases not matched to a gene; V was cut back by 5 bases and J by 2 bases. CDR3 size: 16 residues. This CDR3 is CASSIRLAQHTDTQYF. Written as DNA, the CDR3 is TGTGCCAGCAGCATCAGACTAGCCCAGCACACAGATACGCAGTATTTT.

The table lists this clonotype with a few counts. V and J are TRBV6-2 or TRBV6-3 and TRBJ2-1; D tentatively reads TRBD1 or TRBD2 (5 bases each). V was pared by 5 bases and J by 12 bases, with 11 bases between. This CDR3 contains 11 residues. Germline-derived CDR1 and CDR2 are MNHEY and SVGEGT. CDR3 nucleotides: TGTGCCAGCAGTCGGCCGGGGACGCAGTTCTTC. Translating gives CASSRPGTQFF.

The V gene is TRBV7-2, the J gene TRBJ2-7; 7 nucleotides match TRBD1. V was clipped by 2 bases and J by 6 bases; unmatched bases: 4. The CDR3 covers 13 residues. Germline CDR1 reads SGHTA; CDR2 reads FQGNSA. CDR3 nucleotide sequence: TGTGCCAGCAGCTTAAACAGGGGCGCCGAGCAGTACTTC. Translation: CASSLNRGAEQYF.

This clonotype was counted between two and nine times. The rearrangement links TRBV6-5 to TRBJ1-6, with D maybe TRBD1 (6 bases). The V end was cut by 2 bases, the J end by 14 bases, with 16 bases between. Germline CDR1 MNHEY, CDR2 SVGAGI. CDR3 length equals 14 residues. The CDR3 nucleotides read TGTGCCAGCAGTTACCGCGGGGGGGGACAAACCCTCCACTTT. Translating it yields CASSYRGGGQTLHF.

This clonotype was found a few times. The J gene is TRBJ2-3, the V gene TRBV4-2; TRBD2 agrees at 13 bases. The CDR3 is 22 amino acids. The germline gives CDR1 LGHNA, CDR2 YNFKEQ. The V and J ends lost 3 bases and 3 bases, in that order; junction bases with no gene match: 21. Here the CDR3 reads CASSHQGGGLTSGRPGTDTQYF. CDR3 sequence (DNA): TGTGCCAGCAGCCATCAGGGGGGGGGATTGACTAGCGGGAGGCCGGGTACAGATACGCAGTATTTT.

This clonotype was detected a few times. This chain connects TRBV5-1 to TRBJ2-2, with 10 bases fitting TRBD2. The V gene end was trimmed by 2 bases and the J gene end by 8 bases; junction bases not matched to a gene: 3. CDR1 SGHRS and CDR2 YFSETQ come from the germline V gene. The CDR3 length is 14 residues. CDR3 residues: CASSLTSGNGELFF. The CDR3, as DNA: TGCGCCAGCAGCTTAACTAGCGGGAATGGGGAGCTGTTTTTT.

This clonotype was detected a few times. V usage is TRBV5-1 and J usage is TRBJ1-5; unclear D gene. The CDR3 is made up of 14 amino acids. V lost 4 bases and J lost 2, with 10 bases in between. Germline CDR1 is SGHRS and CDR2 is YFSETQ. In nucleotides, the CDR3 is TGCGCCAGCAGCCGCGGAACAGGCAATCAGCCCCAGCATTTT. Translation: CASSRGTGNQPQHF.

This clonotype occurred a few times. The genes are TRBV7-2 and TRBJ2-7; a possible D gene is TRBD1 (6 bases). The germline V gene encodes CDR1 SGHTA and CDR2 FQGNSA. The CDR3 is 16 residues long. V dropped 5 bases and J dropped 1 base, with 18 bases sitting between them. The CDR3: CASSLPRGAISYEQYF. The CDR3 region has the DNA TGTGCCAGCAGCCTCCCCAGGGGAGCTATATCCTACGAGCAGTACTTC. Filled out from reference TRBV7-2 and TRBJ2-7, the complete variable domain reads GAGVSQSPSNKVTEKGKDVELRCDPISGHTALYWYRQSLGQGLEFLIYFQGNSAPDKSGLPSDRFSAERTGGSVSTLTIQRTQQEDSAVYLCASSLPRGAISYEQYFGPGTRLTVT.

The chain carries TRBV18 and TRBJ2-3; no clear D gene. Germline loops: CDR1 KGHSH, CDR2 LQKENI. Deletions cut 5 bases from V and 0 bases from J, with 9 bases between. This CDR3 is built from 14 residues. CDR3 in DNA: TGTGCCAGCTCAATGGCAGCTAGCACAGATACGCAGTATTTT. It codes for CASSMAASTDTQYF.

This clonotype was detected a few times. The chain is built from TRBV5-1 and TRBJ2-2, with D tentatively TRBD1 (6 bases). Trimming removed 1 base from V and 5 bases from J, with 9 bases in between. The CDR3 loop spans 14 amino acids. Germline values: CDR1 SGHRS, CDR2 YFSETQ. CDR3 in DNA: TGCGCCAGCAGCTTGTCAGGGGATACCGGGGAGCTGTTTTTT. It yields the protein CASSLSGDTGELFF. Combining the CDR3 with reference TRBV5-1 and TRBJ2-2 gives the whole variable domain KAGVTQTPRYLIKTRGQQVTLSCSPISGHRSVSWYQQTPGQGLQFLFEYFSETQRNKGNFPGRFSGRQFSNSRSEMNVSTLELGDSALYLCASSLSGDTGELFFGEGSRLTVL.

The rearrangement links TRBV5-4 to TRBJ2-5, with TRBD1 matching 9 bases. The CDR3 loop spans 15 amino acids. The ends lost 4 bases at V and 3 bases at J; junction bases unmatched: 7. Germline V gene data show CDR1 as SGHNT and CDR2 as YYREEE (reference sequence). The CDR3 DNA follows: TGTGCCAGCAGCCCGGGACAGGGAAACGAAGAGACCCAGTACTTC. This translates into CASSPGQGNEETQYF.

This clonotype has at least ten counts. The chain is built from TRBV7-9 and TRBJ2-1; perhaps TRBD2 as D (5 bases). Germline V gives CDR1 SEHNR, CDR2 FQNEAQ (reference sequence). The CDR3 runs 16 residues. Trimming pared 5 bases from V and 5 bases from J, leaving 19 bases between. The CDR3 nucleotides read TGTGCCAGCAGCGACTGGGAGCGAATGACTAACAATGAGCAGTTCTTC. Amino acids: CASSDWERMTNNEQFF.

The sample holds a few counts of this clonotype. The chain uses TRBV7-9 and TRBJ2-1; 14 bases are a match to TRBD2. The CDR3 covers 16 residues. Trimming cost V 3 bases and J 9 bases; bases outside gene matches: 7. Germline V lookup: CDR1 SEHNR, CDR2 FQNEAQ (reference sequence). In DNA form, the CDR3 reads TGTGCCAGCAGCTTGGGCGGGACTAGCGGGAGTATTGAGCAGTTCTTC. Amino acid sequence: CASSLGGTSGSIEQFF.